One TCR beta chain is described in this entry. The entry originates in a study of shared T cell receptors in the human thymus. TCRdb keeps only in-frame clones here, not all; method: immunoSEQ multiplex PCR. This sample has about 660,000 clones, with 88% found just once. These data were also reused for a study on human thymus T cells.

The clonotype comes from a boy under two years old with a congenital heart defect. The sequencing sample was made of thymocytes.

In nucleotides, the CDR3 is TGTGCCAGCAGGGGCGGGACAGGGCCCTACGAGCAGTACTTC. Residues: CASRGGTGPYEQYF. The chain has TRBV6-1 and TRBJ2-7; 9 bases line up with TRBD1. CDR3 length equals 14 residues. Germline V CDR1 and CDR2: MNHNS, SASEGT. V was clipped by 6 bases and J by 2 bases; unmatched bases: 5.